This T cell receptor (beta chain) derives from a study of identical twins. Points on this clonotype: The antigen is undetermined.

TCRdb used MiXCR to reprocess the 5' RACE reads, holding one entry per CDR3 protein. The table lists a few hundred thousand distinct CDR3 sequences, 7.5% to 10% of them singletons, with roughly 3% in the top ten. The study's findings and limits: A lower insertion count was a feature of abundant cord blood beta clonotypes, with no such feature in memory repertoires. Out-of-frame alpha sequences that twins shared showed excess low generation probability.

Germline CDR1 is SGDLS and CDR2 is YYNGEE. This CDR3 has 18 amino acids. The ends were cut back, 4 bases at V and 2 bases at J, with 21 bases in the middle. These same data were also listed under a study on yellow fever vaccine responses in identical twins.

The source material was PBMCs. The chain combines TRBV9 with TRBJ2-2; a weak D match, TRBD2 (5 bases). This TCR was recovered from a woman between 18 and 30 years old in good health. The CDR3 loop reads CASSPPPARTHNTGELFF. CDR3 bases: TGTGCCAGCAGCCCTCCCCCTGCGCGGACTCACAACACCGGGGAGCTGTTTTTT.